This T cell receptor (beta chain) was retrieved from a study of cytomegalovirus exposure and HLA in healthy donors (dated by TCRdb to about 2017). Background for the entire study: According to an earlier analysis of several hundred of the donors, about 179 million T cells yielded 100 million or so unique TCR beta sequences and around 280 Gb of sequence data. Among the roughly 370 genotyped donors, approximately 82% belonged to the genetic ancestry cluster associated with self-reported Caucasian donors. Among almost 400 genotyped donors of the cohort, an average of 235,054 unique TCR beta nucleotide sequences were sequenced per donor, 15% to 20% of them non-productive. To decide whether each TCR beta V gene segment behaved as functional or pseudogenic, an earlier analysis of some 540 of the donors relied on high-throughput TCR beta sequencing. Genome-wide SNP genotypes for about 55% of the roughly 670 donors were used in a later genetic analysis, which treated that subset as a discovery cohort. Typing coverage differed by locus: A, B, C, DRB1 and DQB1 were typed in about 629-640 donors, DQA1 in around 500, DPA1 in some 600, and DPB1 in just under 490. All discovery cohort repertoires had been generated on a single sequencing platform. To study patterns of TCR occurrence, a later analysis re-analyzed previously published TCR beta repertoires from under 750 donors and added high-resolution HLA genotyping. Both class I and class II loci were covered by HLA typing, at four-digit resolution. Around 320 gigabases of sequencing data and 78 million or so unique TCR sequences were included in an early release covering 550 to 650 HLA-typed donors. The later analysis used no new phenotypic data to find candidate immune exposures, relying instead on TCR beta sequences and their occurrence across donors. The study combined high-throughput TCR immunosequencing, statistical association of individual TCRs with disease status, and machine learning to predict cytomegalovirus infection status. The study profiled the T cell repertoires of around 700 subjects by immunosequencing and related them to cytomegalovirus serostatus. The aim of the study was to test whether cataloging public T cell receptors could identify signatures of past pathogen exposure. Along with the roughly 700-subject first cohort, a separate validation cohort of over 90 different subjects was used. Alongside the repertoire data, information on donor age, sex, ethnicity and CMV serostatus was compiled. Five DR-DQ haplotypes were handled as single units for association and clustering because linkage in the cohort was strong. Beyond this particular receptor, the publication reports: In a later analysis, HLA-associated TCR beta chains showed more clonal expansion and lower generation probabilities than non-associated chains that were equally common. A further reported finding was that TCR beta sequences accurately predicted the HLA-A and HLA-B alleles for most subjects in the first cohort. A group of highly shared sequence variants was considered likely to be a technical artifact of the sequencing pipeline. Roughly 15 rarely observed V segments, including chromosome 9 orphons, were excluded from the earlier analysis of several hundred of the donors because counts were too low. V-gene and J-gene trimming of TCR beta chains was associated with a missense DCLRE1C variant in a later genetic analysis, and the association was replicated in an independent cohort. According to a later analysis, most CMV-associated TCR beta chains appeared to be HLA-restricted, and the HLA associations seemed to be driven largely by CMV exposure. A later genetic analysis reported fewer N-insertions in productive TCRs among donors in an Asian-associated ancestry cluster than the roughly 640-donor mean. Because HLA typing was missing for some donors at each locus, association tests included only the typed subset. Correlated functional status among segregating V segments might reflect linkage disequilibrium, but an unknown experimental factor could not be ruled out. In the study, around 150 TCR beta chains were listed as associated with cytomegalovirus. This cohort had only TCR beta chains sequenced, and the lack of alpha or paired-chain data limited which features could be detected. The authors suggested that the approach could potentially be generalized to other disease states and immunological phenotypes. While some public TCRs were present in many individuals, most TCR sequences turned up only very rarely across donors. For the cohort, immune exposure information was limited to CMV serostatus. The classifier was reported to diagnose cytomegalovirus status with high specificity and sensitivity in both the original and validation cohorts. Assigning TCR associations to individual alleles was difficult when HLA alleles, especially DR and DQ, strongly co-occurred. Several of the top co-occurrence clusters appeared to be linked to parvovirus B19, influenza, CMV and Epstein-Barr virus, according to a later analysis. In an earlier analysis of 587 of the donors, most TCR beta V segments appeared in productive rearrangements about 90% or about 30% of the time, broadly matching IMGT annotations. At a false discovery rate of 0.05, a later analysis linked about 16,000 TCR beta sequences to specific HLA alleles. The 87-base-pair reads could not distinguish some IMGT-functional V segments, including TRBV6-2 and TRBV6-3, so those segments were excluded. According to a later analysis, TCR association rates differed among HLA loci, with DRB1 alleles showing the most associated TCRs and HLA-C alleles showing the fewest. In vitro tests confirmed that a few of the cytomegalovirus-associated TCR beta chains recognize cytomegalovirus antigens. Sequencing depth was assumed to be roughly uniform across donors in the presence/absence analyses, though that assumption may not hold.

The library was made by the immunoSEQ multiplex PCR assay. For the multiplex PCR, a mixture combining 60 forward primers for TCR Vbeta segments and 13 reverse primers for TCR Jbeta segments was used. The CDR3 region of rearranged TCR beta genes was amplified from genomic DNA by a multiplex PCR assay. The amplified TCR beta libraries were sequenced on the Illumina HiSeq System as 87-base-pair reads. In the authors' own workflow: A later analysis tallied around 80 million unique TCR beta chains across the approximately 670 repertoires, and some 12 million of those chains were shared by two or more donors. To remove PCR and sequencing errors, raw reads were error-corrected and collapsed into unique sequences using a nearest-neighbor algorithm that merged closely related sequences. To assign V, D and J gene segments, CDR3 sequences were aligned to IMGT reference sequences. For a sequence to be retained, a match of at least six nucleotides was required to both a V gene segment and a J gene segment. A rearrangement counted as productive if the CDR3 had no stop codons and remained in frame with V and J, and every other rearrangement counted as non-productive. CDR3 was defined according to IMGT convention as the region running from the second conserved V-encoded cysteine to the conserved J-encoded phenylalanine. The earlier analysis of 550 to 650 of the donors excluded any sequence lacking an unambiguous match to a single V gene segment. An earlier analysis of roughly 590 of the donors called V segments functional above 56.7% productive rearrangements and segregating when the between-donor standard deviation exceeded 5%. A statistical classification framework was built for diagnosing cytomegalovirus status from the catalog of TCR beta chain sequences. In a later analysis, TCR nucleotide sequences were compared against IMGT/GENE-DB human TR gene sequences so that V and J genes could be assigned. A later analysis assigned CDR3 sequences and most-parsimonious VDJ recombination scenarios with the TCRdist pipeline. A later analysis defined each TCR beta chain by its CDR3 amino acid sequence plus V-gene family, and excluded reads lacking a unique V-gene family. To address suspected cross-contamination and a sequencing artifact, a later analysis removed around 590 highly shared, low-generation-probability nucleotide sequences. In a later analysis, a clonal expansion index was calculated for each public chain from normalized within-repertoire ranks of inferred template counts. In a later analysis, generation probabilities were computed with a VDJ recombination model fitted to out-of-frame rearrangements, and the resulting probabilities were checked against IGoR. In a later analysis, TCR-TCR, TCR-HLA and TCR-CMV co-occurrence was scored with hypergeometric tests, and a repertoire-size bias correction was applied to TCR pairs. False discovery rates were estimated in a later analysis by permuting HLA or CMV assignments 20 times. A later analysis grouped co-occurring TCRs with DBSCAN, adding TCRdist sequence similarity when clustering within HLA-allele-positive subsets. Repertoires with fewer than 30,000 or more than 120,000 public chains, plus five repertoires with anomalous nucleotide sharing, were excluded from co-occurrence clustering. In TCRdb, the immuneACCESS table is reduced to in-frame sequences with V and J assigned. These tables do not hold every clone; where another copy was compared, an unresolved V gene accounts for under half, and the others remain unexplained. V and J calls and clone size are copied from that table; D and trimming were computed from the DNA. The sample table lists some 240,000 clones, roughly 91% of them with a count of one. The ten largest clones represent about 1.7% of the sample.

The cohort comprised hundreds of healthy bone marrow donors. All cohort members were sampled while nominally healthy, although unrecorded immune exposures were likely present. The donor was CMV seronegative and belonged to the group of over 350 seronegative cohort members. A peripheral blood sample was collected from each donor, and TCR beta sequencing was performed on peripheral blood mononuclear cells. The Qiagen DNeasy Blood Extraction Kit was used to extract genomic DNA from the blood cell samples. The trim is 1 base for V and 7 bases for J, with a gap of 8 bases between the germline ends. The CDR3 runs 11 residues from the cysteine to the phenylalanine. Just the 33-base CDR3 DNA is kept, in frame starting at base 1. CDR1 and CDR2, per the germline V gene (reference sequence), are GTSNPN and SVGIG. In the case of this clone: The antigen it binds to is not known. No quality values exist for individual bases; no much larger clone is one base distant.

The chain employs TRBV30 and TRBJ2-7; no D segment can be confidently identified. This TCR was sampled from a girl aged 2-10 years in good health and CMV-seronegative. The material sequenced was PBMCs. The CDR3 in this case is CAWSAFPEQYF. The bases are TGTGCCTGGAGTGCGTTCCCTGAGCAGTACTTC.